A single sample is the source of the 26 T cell receptor beta chains below, sequenced in a study of shared clonotypes between healthy human individuals. The repertoire was sequenced with immunoSEQ multiplex PCR; TCRdb's copy has only in-frame clones and lacks some. The sample carries about 1 million clones, roughly 80% recorded once. The sequenced sample consisted of memory CD4+ T cells sorted from blood. Subset described: CD45RA-negative fraction. All receptors come from a man aged 18 to 30 in good health.

The rearrangement joins TRBV27 to TRBJ1-1; perhaps TRBD1 as D (5 bases). CDR1 and CDR2 from the germline V gene are MNHEY and SMNVEV (reference sequence). Trimming left V 7 bases short and J 1 base short, with 10 bases between. This CDR3 region has 13 residues. The CDR3 DNA reads as TGTGCCAGCAACCCCCAGGGGAACACTGAAGCTTTCTTT. This codes for CASNPQGNTEAFF.

V gene TRBV7-9 combines with J gene TRBJ1-2; TRBD1 matches at 8 bases. The CDR3 extends over 15 amino acids. Germline CDR1 reads SEHNR; CDR2 reads FQNEAQ (reference sequence). J lost 5 bases, V lost 5 bases, and 10 bases had no gene match. The DNA of the CDR3 is TGTGCCAGCAGCCGGACAGGGACCCCACAATATGGCTACACCTTC. Its translation is CASSRTGTPQYGYTF.

As for this clone: This CDR3 is also generated by other DNA sequences in the sample. The rearrangement joins TRBV6-6 to TRBJ2-3, with no clear D. The CDR3 runs 12 residues. V dropped 0 bases and J dropped 6 bases, with 4 bases sitting between them. The germline CDR1 and CDR2 sequences are MNHNY and SVGAGI (reference sequence). In DNA form, the CDR3 reads TGTGCCAGCAGTTACTCTTTGGATACGCAGTATTTT. The encoded protein is CASSYSLDTQYF.

This clone turned up a few times. The chain combines TRBV6-1 with TRBJ1-2; D not resolved. V gave up 6 bases and J gave up 2 bases, with 13 bases separating them. There are 14 residues in the CDR3. Germline V gives CDR1 MNHNS, CDR2 SASEGT. The CDR3 DNA sequence: TGTGCCAGCAGCCCCTCCGGGTGGAACTATGGCTACACCTTC. It codes for CASSPSGWNYGYTF.

The chain joins TRBV18 to TRBJ2-5; tentative D call: TRBD1 (6 bases). This CDR3 contains 17 residues. V shed 3 bases and J shed 0 bases, with 17 bases lying between them. The germline CDR1 and CDR2 sequences are KGHSH and LQKENI. CDR3 sequence (DNA): TGTGCCAGCTCACCCCTTACAGGGAGTGAGTACCAAGAGACCCAGTACTTC. It is translated as CASSPLTGSEYQETQYF.

The sample holds a few counts of this clone. The chain links TRBV11-2 to TRBJ1-3; TRBD1 is a possible D gene (5 bases). Germline V gene lookup returns CDR1 SGHAT and CDR2 FQNNGV. Trimming removed 5 bases from V and 2 bases from J, with 10 bases in between. The CDR3 runs to 14 residues. The CDR3 DNA follows: TGTGCCAGCAGCCTCACGACAGCTGGAAACACCATATATTTT. Translating gives CASSLTTAGNTIYF. The whole variable domain, filled in from reference TRBV11-2 and TRBJ1-3, reads EAGVAQSPRYKIIEKRQSVAFWCNPISGHATLYWYQQILGQGPKLLIQFQNNGVVDDSQLPKDRFSAERLKGVDSTLKIQPAKLEDSAVYLCASSLTTAGNTIYFGEGSWLTVV.

V is TRBV5-1 and J is TRBJ2-7; tentatively, D is TRBD2 (5 bases). Per the germline V gene, CDR1 is SGHRS and CDR2 is YFSETQ. Trimming shortened V by 0 bases and J by 6 bases, and 13 bases separated the two germline ends. This CDR3 contains 14 residues. CDR3 sequence: CASSLEEGRFEQYF. The CDR3 DNA is TGCGCCAGCAGCTTGGAAGAGGGTCGGTTCGAGCAGTACTTC. Full variable domain (missing parts from reference TRBV5-1 and TRBJ2-7): KAGVTQTPRYLIKTRGQQVTLSCSPISGHRSVSWYQQTPGQGLQFLFEYFSETQRNKGNFPGRFSGRQFSNSRSEMNVSTLELGDSALYLCASSLEEGRFEQYFGPGTRLTVT.

J is TRBJ1-6 and V is TRBV10-3; a weak D match, TRBD1 (6 bases). The germline V and J ends were trimmed by 6 bases and 2 bases, with 14 bases remaining between them. This CDR3 has 16 residues. Germline V gives CDR1 ENHRY, CDR2 SYGVKD. The CDR3 bases are TGTGCCATCAGGGCACAGGGAAGCGCCTATAATTCACCCCTCCACTTT. Translating it yields CAIRAQGSAYNSPLHF.

Concerning this clone itself: Other DNA variants within this sample encode the same CDR3. This chain uses TRBV5-1 with TRBJ2-3; D ambiguous. Deletions cut 2 bases from V and 5 bases from J, with 6 bases between. CDR3 length: 12 amino acids. CDR1 and CDR2 from the germline V gene are SGHRS and YFSETQ. The CDR3 reads CASSFSRDTQYF. In DNA, the CDR3 is TGCGCCAGCAGCTTTAGTAGAGATACGCAGTATTTT.

Comment on this clone: Other nucleotide sequences in the sample specify the same CDR3. The V gene is TRBV11-2, the J gene TRBJ2-1; 7 nucleotides align to TRBD1. Germline V gene sequence: CDR1 SGHAT, CDR2 FQNNGV. The CDR3 runs to 15 residues. Trimming at V came to 3 bases and at J to 0 bases, leaving 2 bases not matched to a gene. CDR3 in amino acids: CASSLDRSSYNEQFF. In DNA, the CDR3 is TGTGCCAGCAGCTTGGACAGGAGCTCCTACAATGAGCAGTTCTTC.

This clone was seen a few times. Within the sample, other DNA sequences also encode this same CDR3. J is TRBJ1-1 and V is TRBV6-6; a weak D match, TRBD1 (5 bases). Germline lookup yields CDR1 MNHNY and CDR2 SVGAGI (reference sequence). Trimming removed 3 bases at V and 2 bases at J, with 7 bases between. The CDR3 has 13 residues. CDR3 residues: CASSYQGNTEAFF. DNA of the CDR3: TGTGCCAGCAGTTATCAGGGTAACACTGAAGCTTTCTTT.

This clone has only a few counts. The chain joins TRBV27 to TRBJ1-3; D gene uncertain. The V and J ends lost 8 bases and 2 bases respectively, with 7 bases between them. Germline V gene lookup returns CDR1 MNHEY and CDR2 SMNVEV (reference sequence). This CDR3 contains 12 residues. The CDR3 DNA reads as TGTGCCAGCGGTAGACCTGGAAACACCATATATTTT. Its translation: CASGRPGNTIYF.

The rearrangement joins TRBV6-1 to TRBJ1-3, with D unclear. V dropped 1 base and J dropped 4 bases, with 8 bases sitting between them. The length of the CDR3 is 14 residues. From germline, CDR1 is MNHNS and CDR2 SASEGT. CDR3 amino acids: CASSEVGFGNTIYF. In DNA form, the CDR3 reads TGTGCCAGCAGTGAAGTAGGCTTCGGAAACACCATATATTTT.

This rearrangement joins TRBV2 to TRBJ1-2; D ambiguous. This CDR3 region has 15 residues. From germline, CDR1 is SNHLY and CDR2 FYNNEI. Trimming took off 0 bases at V and 8 bases at J, with 16 bases between the two ends. The CDR3 DNA follows: TGTGCCAGCAGTGAAGCGCTTAGGACGTTACTGGGCTACACCTTC. This gives the protein CASSEALRTLLGYTF.

This clone appeared once. V usage is TRBV10-2 and J usage is TRBJ2-5, with D unresolved. The CDR3 has 14 amino acids. V was clipped by 4 bases and J by 5 bases, with 14 bases between them. The V gene's germline CDR1 is WSHSY and CDR2 SAAADI. The CDR3 reads CASSGIIGHETQYF. DNA of the CDR3: TGCGCCAGCAGTGGTATTATAGGGCATGAGACCCAGTACTTC.

The gene calls are TRBV28 and TRBJ1-4; D possibly corresponds to TRBD1 (6 bases). V gave up 5 bases and J gave up 7 bases, with 14 bases separating them. This CDR3 is 14 amino acids long. From germline, CDR1 is MDHEN and CDR2 SYDVKM. The CDR3 nucleotides read TGTGCCAGCAGTCAAGGGGGGGACCGTGAAAAACTGTTTTTT. Its translation is CASSQGGDREKLFF.

V usage is TRBV28 and J usage is TRBJ1-1, with 7 positions matching TRBD1. CDR1 is MDHEN and CDR2 is SYDVKM in the germline V gene. This CDR3 region has 16 residues. V shed 5 bases and J 5 bases; nucleotides not matched to a gene: 14. CDR3 DNA: TGTGCCAGCAGTGGAAGACAGGGACCAATCCCGACTGAAGCTTTCTTT. Its translation is CASSGRQGPIPTEAFF.

This clone was found once. CDR3 loop: CASRGTSGMAGELFF. The CDR3 nucleotides read TGTGCCAGTAGGGGGACTAGCGGGATGGCCGGGGAGCTGTTTTTT. The V call is TRBV19, the J call TRBJ2-2, with 13 bases matching TRBD2. From germline, CDR1 is LNHDA and CDR2 SQIVND (reference sequence). After removal of 6 bases from V and 6 bases from J, the junction contained 4 bases not matched to a gene. CDR3 length: 15 amino acids.

In this sample, this clone turned up a few times. The chain carries TRBV9 and TRBJ1-1; D remains unclear. Trimming removed 0 bases at V and 1 base at J, with 7 bases between. The length of the CDR3 is 14 residues. In germline, CDR1 is SGDLS, CDR2 YYNGEE. The DNA for the CDR3 is TGTGCCAGCAGCGTAGTAGCCCAGAACACTGAAGCTTTCTTT. This gives the protein CASSVVAQNTEAFF.

V is TRBV7-2 and J is TRBJ2-2, with D possibly being TRBD2 (6 bases). Germline V lookup: CDR1 SGHTA, CDR2 FQGNSA. The CDR3 spans 15 residues. Trimming shortened V by 0 bases and J by 6 bases, and 11 bases separated the two germline ends. CDR3 sequence reads: CASSLARLAPGELFF. The CDR3, as DNA: TGTGCCAGCAGCTTAGCCCGTCTAGCGCCCGGGGAGCTGTTTTTT.

The V gene is TRBV6-5, the J gene TRBJ2-2; D is unclear. The CDR3 spans 15 residues. Germline values: CDR1 MNHEY, CDR2 SVGAGI. V was shortened by 3 bases and J by 4 bases, with 12 bases between the two germline ends. CDR3 loop: CASSYYGDGTGELFF. For the CDR3, the DNA is TGTGCCAGCAGTTATTACGGTGACGGCACCGGGGAGCTGTTTTTT.

The chain combines TRBV27 with TRBJ2-7, with D unresolved. Germline CDR1 is MNHEY and CDR2 is SMNVEV (reference sequence). Between the trimmed V and J ends, which lost 4 bases and 6 bases, there was a span of 13 bases. The CDR3 covers 13 residues. This chain's CDR3 is CASSWSTLGEQYF. The CDR3 nucleotides read TGTGCCAGCAGTTGGAGCACCCTTGGCGAGCAGTACTTC.

The sample holds a few counts of this clone. This chain links TRBV7-2 with TRBJ2-2, with D maybe TRBD2 (5 bases). Per germline, CDR1 SGHTA and CDR2 FQGNSA. V lost 4 bases to trimming and J lost 7 bases, with 16 bases between them. This CDR3 contains 15 residues. DNA of the CDR3: TGTGCCAGCAGCTCAGGACTCCCCCGGGTCGGGGAGCTGTTTTTT. Translation gives CASSSGLPRVGELFF. The variable domain in full, with the rest retrieved from reference TRBV7-2 and TRBJ2-2, is GAGVSQSPSNKVTEKGKDVELRCDPISGHTALYWYRQSLGQGLEFLIYFQGNSAPDKSGLPSDRFSAERTGGSVSTLTIQRTQQEDSAVYLCASSSGLPRVGELFFGEGSRLTVL.

This chain links TRBV7-3 with TRBJ2-5, with TRBD2 identical over 8 bases. V lost 5 bases, J lost 5 bases, and 10 bases stayed unmatched. The germline V gene encodes CDR1 SGHTA and CDR2 FQGTGA. The CDR3 runs 15 residues. The CDR3 spells CASSLSGVPSETQYF. CDR3 bases: TGTGCCAGCAGCCTTAGCGGGGTCCCGTCGGAGACCCAGTACTTC.

The rearrangement links TRBV7-9 to TRBJ1-1; unclear D gene. Looked up from germline, CDR1 is SEHNR and CDR2 is FQNEAQ (reference sequence). This CDR3 spans 16 amino acids. Trimming stripped 2 bases from V and 3 bases from J, with 16 bases between. The CDR3 region is CASSLRLGKNDTEAFF. CDR3 DNA sequence: TGTGCCAGCAGCTTAAGGTTGGGTAAGAACGACACTGAAGCTTTCTTT.

The rearrangement uses TRBV5-1 and TRBJ2-2; the D call may be TRBD1 or TRBD2 (5 bases each). Trimming took 1 base from V and 3 from J, leaving 13 bases between them. The CDR3 has 16 amino acids. Germline CDR1 is SGHRS and CDR2 is YFSETQ. The CDR3: CASSLSGRAYTGELFF. The CDR3 coding sequence is TGCGCCAGCAGCTTGAGCGGCAGGGCTTACACCGGGGAGCTGTTTTTT. Full variable domain (remainder filled in from reference TRBV5-1 and TRBJ2-2): KAGVTQTPRYLIKTRGQQVTLSCSPISGHRSVSWYQQTPGQGLQFLFEYFSETQRNKGNFPGRFSGRQFSNSRSEMNVSTLELGDSALYLCASSLSGRAYTGELFFGEGSRLTVL.